Listed here are 26 T cell receptor beta chains from one sample, sequenced in a study of OX40 agonist ivuxolimab in advanced cancers. Clones were sequenced by immunoSEQ multiplex PCR, and TCRdb holds only the in-frame ones, with some missing. The data hold about 91,000 clones, with approximately 85% observed a single time. Sequenced here: CD4+ or CD8+ T cells sorted from blood, sampled in a trial of the OX40 agonist ivuxolimab. Receptor source: an adult with an advanced solid tumor such as melanoma, head and neck, liver or kidney cancer.

The chain has TRBV5-4 and TRBJ1-4; maybe TRBD1 (5 bases). Germline V gives CDR1 SGHNT, CDR2 YYREEE (reference sequence). The CDR3 totals 16 residues. With 0 bases removed from V and 8 bases from J, the gap between germline ends came to 17 bases. CDR3 residues: CASSLGTGARGEKLFF. CDR3 coding DNA: TGTGCCAGCAGCTTGGGGACTGGGGCCAGAGGAGAAAAACTGTTTTTT.

The chain employs TRBV11-2 and TRBJ2-1, with TRBD1 matching 8 bases. Germline assignment: CDR1 SGHAT and CDR2 FQNNGV. V was pared by 5 bases and J by 7 bases, with 13 bases of the junction left unmatched. CDR3 length equals 16 residues. The CDR3 sequence: CASSHSGTGTLNEQFF. CDR3 coding DNA: TGTGCCAGCAGCCATTCCGGGACAGGCACGTTAAATGAGCAGTTCTTC.

The chain uses TRBV28 and TRBJ1-2, with D possibly matching TRBD1 (5 bases). V was pared by 2 bases and J by 1 base, with 8 bases between. This CDR3 contains 14 residues. CDR1 and CDR2 (germline): MDHEN, SYDVKM. The CDR3: CASSLTGLNYGYTF. For the CDR3, the DNA is TGTGCCAGCAGTTTAACAGGTCTTAACTATGGCTACACCTTC.

This clone has only a few counts. The rearrangement links TRBV20-1 to TRBJ1-2; D is unclear. Trimming took off 2 bases at V and 8 bases at J, with 9 bases between the two ends. Germline V gives CDR1 DFQATT, CDR2 SNEGSKA (reference sequence). This CDR3 spans 11 amino acids. CDR3 coding DNA: TGCAGTGCTAGACCTTTTGTAGGCTACACCTTC. It translates to CSARPFVGYTF.

This clone occurred once. V and J are TRBV9 and TRBJ2-1; D perhaps matches TRBD2 (6 bases). The V end lost 3 bases, the J end lost 8 bases, and 21 bases lay between the germline ends. CDR3 length: 16 amino acids. Looked up from germline, CDR1 is SGDLS and CDR2 is YYNGEE. For the CDR3, the DNA is TGTGCCAGCAGCGCCCCTGAGTGGAGGGAGGAAGATGAGCAGTTCTTC. This encodes CASSAPEWREEDEQFF.

This clone was seen a few times. The chain uses TRBV5-1 and TRBJ1-6; a weak D match, TRBD1 (5 bases). The CDR3 length is 15 residues. V was clipped by 5 bases and J by 7 bases, with 16 bases between them. Germline V gives CDR1 SGHRS, CDR2 YFSETQ. Here the CDR3 DNA reads TGCGCCAGCAGTCTGAACGACGACAGAAATTCACCCCTCCACTTT. This gives the protein CASSLNDDRNSPLHF.

The rearrangement joins TRBV21-1 to TRBJ2-5. TRBV21-1 is recorded as a pseudogene. The CDR3 has 13 residues. For the CDR3, the DNA is TGTGCCAGCAGCCAAAAGTACCAAGAGACCCAGTACTTC. Amino acid sequence: CASSQKYQETQYF.

This clone was recorded only once. This sequence joins TRBV14 and TRBJ1-2; tentatively, D is TRBD1 (5 bases). This CDR3 is 17 amino acids long. The ends were cut back, 4 bases at V and 4 bases at J, with 22 bases in the middle. Germline lookup yields CDR1 SGHDN and CDR2 FVKESK. In nucleotides, the CDR3 is TGTGCCAGCAGCCCGTCAGATGGAAGGACAACCTTCTATGGCTACACCTTC. Its protein product is CASSPSDGRTTFYGYTF.

The chain uses TRBV19 and TRBJ1-5, with unresolved D. This CDR3 contains 15 residues. The germline V gene encodes CDR1 LNHDA and CDR2 SQIVND (reference sequence). Trimming shortened V by 1 base and J by 4 bases, and 11 bases separated the two germline ends. CDR3 residues: CASSIGPGHNQPQHF. The CDR3, as DNA: TGTGCCAGTAGTATAGGCCCCGGGCATAATCAGCCCCAGCATTTT.

This rearrangement joins TRBV19 to TRBJ2-3; 8 bases fit TRBD1. The CDR3 sequence is 12 residues long. Trimming took 6 bases from V and 9 from J; bases not matched to a gene: 5. Looked up from germline, CDR1 is LNHDA and CDR2 is SQIVND (reference sequence). CDR3 sequence (DNA): TGTGCCAGTAGAACGACAGGGGAAACGCAGTATTTT. This sequence encodes CASRTTGETQYF.

This chain links TRBV11-2 with TRBJ2-7; D possibly matches TRBD1 or TRBD2 (5 bases each). Germline CDR1 reads SGHAT; CDR2 reads FQNNGV. This CDR3 has 15 amino acids. Trimming removed 0 bases at V and 3 bases at J, with 12 bases between. The CDR3 region is CASSLEWGWVYEQYF. The CDR3 nucleotides are TGTGCCAGCAGCTTAGAATGGGGGTGGGTCTACGAGCAGTACTTC.

This chain connects TRBV19 to TRBJ2-1; 10 nucleotides match TRBD2. The V gene end was trimmed by 7 bases and the J gene end by 0 bases; junction bases not matched to a gene: 3. This CDR3 is 15 amino acids long. CDR1 and CDR2 (germline): LNHDA, SQIVND (reference sequence). CDR3 amino acids: CASTSSGSSYNEQFF. The CDR3 DNA follows: TGTGCCAGTACCTCTAGCGGGAGCTCCTACAATGAGCAGTTCTTC.

The chain has TRBV19 and TRBJ2-1, with TRBD2 identical over 11 bases. J lost 8 bases, V lost 5 bases, and 8 bases had no gene match. The CDR3 has 15 amino acids. Germline CDR1 LNHDA, CDR2 SQIVND (reference sequence). CDR3 coding DNA: TGTGCCAGTAGTGTTAGCGGGAGGGTGTTCGATGAGCAGTTCTTC. Amino acids: CASSVSGRVFDEQFF.

V gene TRBV11-2 combines with J gene TRBJ1-6; 10 bases fit TRBD1. The length of the CDR3 is 16 residues. The V gene's germline CDR1 is SGHAT and CDR2 FQNNGV. With V trimmed by 2 bases and J by 8 bases, 6 bases remained unmatched. As DNA, the CDR3 is TGTGCCAGCAGCTTAAACCCCGGGACAGGGGATTCACCCCTCCACTTT. This codes for CASSLNPGTGDSPLHF.

J is TRBJ1-1 and V is TRBV7-3; maybe TRBD1 (5 bases). CDR3 length: 13 residues. V was cut by 5 bases and J by 3 bases, with 10 bases left in between. Germline assignment: CDR1 SGHTA and CDR2 FQGTGA. The CDR3 DNA reads as TGTGCCAGCAGCGACCGGGGGTACACTGAAGCTTTCTTT. Amino acids: CASSDRGYTEAFF.

CDR3 protein: CASSKDYSGRNNQPQHF. CDR3 bases: TGTGCCAGCAGTAAAGACTACTCGGGACGGAACAATCAGCCCCAGCATTTT. The V call is TRBV6-1, the J call TRBJ1-5; D is perhaps TRBD1 (5 bases). CDR1 and CDR2 (germline): MNHNS, SASEGT. This CDR3 spans 17 amino acids. The V end lost 5 bases, the J end lost 3 bases, and 20 bases lay between the germline ends.

The V and J genes are TRBV4-3 and TRBJ2-7; tentatively, D is TRBD1 (5 bases). Germline CDR1 and CDR2: LGHNA and YSLEER. The length of the CDR3 is 16 residues. The V gene lost 0 bases and the J gene lost 0 bases, with 12 bases spanning the gap. CDR3 in amino acids: CASSQDTLQASYEQYF. DNA for the CDR3: TGCGCCAGCAGCCAAGATACTTTACAGGCCTCCTACGAGCAGTACTTC.

About this clone: Other DNA sequences in this specimen translate into the identical CDR3. This CDR3 reads CSAKGNQPQHF. CDR3 bases: TGCAGTGCTAAGGGCAATCAGCCCCAGCATTTT. V usage is TRBV20-1 and J usage is TRBJ1-5; D is ambiguous. The CDR3 contains 11 residues. From germline, CDR1 is DFQATT and CDR2 SNEGSKA (reference sequence). Trimming cost V 4 bases and J 2 bases, with 3 bases left between them.

This clone was seen once. The chain couples TRBV5-1 to TRBJ1-1; D call uncertain. Germline CDR1 reads SGHRS; CDR2 reads YFSETQ. The CDR3 runs to 13 residues. The ends were cut back, 0 bases at V and 10 bases at J, with 13 bases in the middle. CDR3 region: CASSLGEDQVAFF. The CDR3 coding sequence is TGCGCCAGCAGCTTGGGTGAGGATCAGGTAGCTTTCTTT.

The chain links TRBV30 to TRBJ2-1; unclear D gene. CDR3 length: 11 residues. Germline-derived CDR1 and CDR2 are GTSNPN and SVGIG (reference sequence). The ends were cut back, 2 bases at V and 8 bases at J, with 7 bases in the middle. This CDR3 reads CAWSPNHEQFF. DNA of the CDR3: TGTGCCTGGAGTCCGAACCATGAGCAGTTCTTC.

The chain couples TRBV6-7 to TRBJ1-1, with 7 bases aligning to TRBD1. TRBV6-7 is an ORF, with its function uncertain. The ends lost 10 bases at V and 1 base at J; junction bases unmatched: 6. The CDR3 has 13 amino acids. CDR3 protein: CATFRTGNTEAFF. CDR3 bases: TGTGCCACCTTTCGGACAGGGAACACTGAAGCTTTCTTT.

This chain links TRBV7-8 with TRBJ2-7; 9 nucleotides agree with TRBD1. Unmatched junction bases numbered 12, after V lost 5 bases and J lost 7 bases. CDR3 size: 15 residues. The germline gives CDR1 SGHVS, CDR2 FQNEAQ. The CDR3 region is CASSPQTGTGWEQYF. CDR3 nucleotide sequence: TGTGCCAGCAGCCCCCAAACCGGGACAGGGTGGGAGCAGTACTTC.

The chain has TRBV7-9 and TRBJ2-5; 10 positions match TRBD2. Germline V gene data show CDR1 as SEHNR and CDR2 as FQNEAQ (reference sequence). The CDR3 has 17 amino acids. V lost 5 bases and J lost 2; bases outside the gene matches: 11. CDR3 sequence (DNA): TGTGCCAGCAGCGACCGCCGGACTAGCGGATCACAAGAGACCCAGTACTTC. Protein: CASSDRRTSGSQETQYF.

The chain combines TRBV15 with TRBJ1-2; maybe TRBD1 (6 bases). The V gene's germline CDR1 is LNHNV and CDR2 YYDKDF (reference sequence). V was trimmed by 0 bases and J by 4 bases, leaving 15 bases between them. The CDR3 extends over 16 amino acids. CDR3 in amino acids: CATSRDLGAVAYGYTF. DNA of the CDR3: TGTGCCACCAGCAGAGATTTGGGGGCGGTGGCCTATGGCTACACCTTC.

Only one count was recorded for this clone. The gene calls are TRBV10-3 and TRBJ2-1; 8 nucleotides match TRBD1. Germline V gives CDR1 ENHRY, CDR2 SYGVKD. This CDR3 spans 15 amino acids. The trim removed 2 bases at V and 4 bases at J, leaving 4 bases unmatched. The CDR3 DNA reads as TGTGCCATCAGTGAGGCAGGGGGCCAGTACAATGAGCAGTTCTTC. Amino acids: CAISEAGGQYNEQFF.

The rearrangement joins TRBV28 to TRBJ1-2; D ambiguous. V was clipped by 0 bases and J by 2 bases, with 1 base between them. This CDR3 spans 12 amino acids. Germline assignment: CDR1 MDHEN and CDR2 SYDVKM. CDR3 sequence (DNA): TGTGCCAGCAGTTTATGGAACTATGGCTACACCTTC. Its translation: CASSLWNYGYTF.